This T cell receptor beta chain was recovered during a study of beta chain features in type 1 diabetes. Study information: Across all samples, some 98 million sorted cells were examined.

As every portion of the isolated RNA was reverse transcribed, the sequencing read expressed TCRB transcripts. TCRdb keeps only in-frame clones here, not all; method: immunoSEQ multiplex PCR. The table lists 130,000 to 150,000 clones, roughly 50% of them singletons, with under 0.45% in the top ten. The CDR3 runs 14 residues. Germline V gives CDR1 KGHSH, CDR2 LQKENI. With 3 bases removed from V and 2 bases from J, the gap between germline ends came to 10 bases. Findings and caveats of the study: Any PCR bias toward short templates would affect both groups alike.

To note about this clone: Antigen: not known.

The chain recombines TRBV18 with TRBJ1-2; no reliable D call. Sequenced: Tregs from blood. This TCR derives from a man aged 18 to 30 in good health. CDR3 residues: CASSPREGNYGYTF. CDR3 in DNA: TGTGCCAGCTCACCGAGGGAGGGCAACTATGGCTACACCTTC.